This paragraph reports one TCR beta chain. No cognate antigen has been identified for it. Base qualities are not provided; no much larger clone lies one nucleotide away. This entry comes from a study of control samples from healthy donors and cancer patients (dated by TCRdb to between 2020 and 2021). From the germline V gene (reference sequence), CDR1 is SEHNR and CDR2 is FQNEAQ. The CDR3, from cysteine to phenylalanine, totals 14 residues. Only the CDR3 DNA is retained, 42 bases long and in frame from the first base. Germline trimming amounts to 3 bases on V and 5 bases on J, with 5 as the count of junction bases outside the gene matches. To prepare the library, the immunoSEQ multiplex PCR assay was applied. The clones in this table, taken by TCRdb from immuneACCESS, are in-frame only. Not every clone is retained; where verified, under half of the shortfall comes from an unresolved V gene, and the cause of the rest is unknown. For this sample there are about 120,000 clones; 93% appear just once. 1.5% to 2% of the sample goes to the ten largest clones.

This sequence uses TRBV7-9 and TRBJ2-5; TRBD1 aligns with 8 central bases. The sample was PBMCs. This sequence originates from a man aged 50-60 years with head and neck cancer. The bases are TGTGCCAGCAGCTTCGGACAGGGCCAGGAGACCCAGTACTTC. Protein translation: CASSFGQGQETQYF.